These 25 T cell receptor beta chains were all obtained from the same sample, sequenced in a study of blood T cell repertoires in COVID-19. TCRdb's copy holds only in-frame clones and misses some; the assay was immunoSEQ multiplex PCR. Of 200,000 to 250,000 clones in the sample, roughly 80% were seen once. Sequenced sample: peripheral blood. These receptors all come from a woman younger than 30 with acute or convalescent COVID-19.

This rearrangement joins TRBV18 to TRBJ2-3, with 8 nucleotides matching TRBD2. This CDR3 has 17 residues. CDR1 and CDR2 (germline): KGHSH, LQKENI. The ends lost 4 bases at V and 7 bases at J; junction bases unmatched: 16. The CDR3 reads CASSLNYSGTFIHTQYF. The CDR3 DNA follows: TGTGCCAGCTCACTCAACTATAGCGGGACGTTCATTCATACGCAGTATTTT.

This chain uses TRBV6-5 with TRBJ2-1, with 8 bases fitting TRBD2. With V trimmed by 7 bases and J by 13 bases, 9 bases remained unmatched. Germline values: CDR1 MNHEY, CDR2 SVGAGI. The CDR3 covers 12 residues. This CDR3 is CASTTTSGVQFF. The CDR3 coding sequence is TGTGCCAGCACCACCACTAGCGGTGTTCAGTTCTTC.

This clone has more than one count but fewer than ten. DNA of the CDR3: TGTGCCAGCAGCTTAGATCAGGGAGGGACTAGTGACAATGAGCAGTTCTTC. It is translated as CASSLDQGGTSDNEQFF. The rearrangement links TRBV11-3 to TRBJ2-1, with TRBD2 matching 8 bases. This CDR3 spans 17 amino acids. Germline V gene data show CDR1 as SGHNT and CDR2 as YENEEA. With 0 bases clipped from V and 5 bases from J, the junction kept 9 bases outside the gene matches.

The CDR3 here is CASSYHRGSAEAFF. CDR3 sequence (DNA): TGTGCCAGCAGTTATCACAGGGGTTCCGCTGAAGCTTTCTTT. The V and J genes are TRBV6-5 and TRBJ1-1, with 7 bases matching TRBD1. Germline V gene lookup returns CDR1 MNHEY and CDR2 SVGAGI. J lost 6 bases, V lost 3 bases, and 7 bases had no gene match. The CDR3 extends over 14 amino acids.

This clone appeared once. The chain uses TRBV9 and TRBJ2-7, with 8 positions matching TRBD1. Germline V gives CDR1 SGDLS, CDR2 YYNGEE. The length of the CDR3 is 15 residues. The trim removed 0 bases at V and 2 bases at J, leaving 4 bases unmatched. The CDR3 loop is CASSVGPGGAYEQYF. For the CDR3, the DNA is TGTGCCAGCAGCGTAGGCCCAGGGGGCGCCTACGAGCAGTACTTC.

V and J are TRBV4-3 and TRBJ2-1, with 10 nucleotides matching TRBD2. J gave up 3 bases and V 0 bases, and 2 bases lay outside the gene matches. The CDR3 has 16 residues. Looked up from germline, CDR1 is LGHNA and CDR2 is YSLEER. The CDR3 nucleotides are TGCGCCAGCAGCCAAGATGAGCGGGAGGGCTACAATGAGCAGTTCTTC. Protein: CASSQDEREGYNEQFF.

The chain is built from TRBV18 and TRBJ1-5; 10 bases are shared with TRBD1. V trimming: 2 bases; J trimming: 3 bases; junction bases outside the gene matches: 10. The germline gives CDR1 KGHSH, CDR2 LQKENI. There are 18 residues in the CDR3. CDR3 region: CASSPGTGVREANQPQHF. CDR3 nucleotides: TGTGCCAGCTCACCAGGGACAGGGGTGCGGGAGGCCAATCAGCCCCAGCATTTT.

The rearrangement joins TRBV28 to TRBJ2-3; possible D gene TRBD2, 5 bases. The germline gives CDR1 MDHEN, CDR2 SYDVKM. The germline V and J ends were trimmed by 6 bases and 4 bases, with 14 bases remaining between them. The CDR3 has 14 residues. Here the CDR3 reads CASRIGGGADTQYF. In nucleotides, the CDR3 is TGTGCCAGCAGGATTGGAGGTGGCGCAGATACGCAGTATTTT.

This clone was seen just once. The chain links TRBV9 to TRBJ2-2, with TRBD2 matching 7 bases. V shed 3 bases and J 0 bases; nucleotides not matched to a gene: 8. This CDR3 comprises 17 residues. Germline lookup yields CDR1 SGDLS and CDR2 YYNGEE. As DNA, the CDR3 is TGTGCCAGCAGCGATGGAGCGGGGCAACCGAACACCGGGGAGCTGTTTTTT. Protein: CASSDGAGQPNTGELFF.

V gene TRBV19 combines with J gene TRBJ1-2; perhaps TRBD1 as D (6 bases). V shed 4 bases and J shed 7 bases, with 13 bases lying between them. The CDR3 totals 13 residues. CDR1 is LNHDA and CDR2 is SQIVND in the germline V gene (reference sequence). The CDR3 region has the DNA TGTGCCAGTAGTACAACCCAGGGGATTGGCTACACCTTC. Amino acid sequence: CASSTTQGIGYTF.

This chain joins TRBV2 and TRBJ1-5; a possible D gene is TRBD1 (5 bases). Trimming removed 7 bases from V and 0 bases from J, with 13 bases in between. The CDR3 sequence is 15 residues long. Germline V CDR1 and CDR2: SNHLY, FYNNEI. The CDR3 DNA reads TGTGCCAGCACCCTTGGCAGGGTTAGCAATCAGCCCCAGCATTTT. Translation gives CASTLGRVSNQPQHF. Full variable domain (missing parts from reference TRBV2 and TRBJ1-5): EPEVTQTPSHQVTQMGQEVILRCVPISNHLYFYWYRQILGQKVEFLVSFYNNEISEKSEIFDDQFSVERPDGSNFTLKIRSTKLEDSAMYFCASTLGRVSNQPQHFGDGTRLSIL.

The chain has TRBV18 and TRBJ1-6; possibly TRBD1 for D (6 bases). The V gene's germline CDR1 is KGHSH and CDR2 LQKENI. This CDR3 has 14 amino acids. V lost 4 bases to trimming and J lost 3 bases, with 7 bases between them. For the CDR3, the DNA is TGTGCCAGCTCACGGGACAACTATAATTCACCCCTCCACTTT. Translating gives CASSRDNYNSPLHF.

V usage is TRBV18 and J usage is TRBJ2-3; TRBD2 might be the D (6 bases). This CDR3 has 16 amino acids. V lost 4 bases, J lost 5 bases, and 19 bases lay in between. In germline, CDR1 is KGHSH, CDR2 LQKENI. The CDR3 DNA reads TGTGCCAGCTCACTAACTAGCCTTGGTTACGTAGATACGCAGTATTTT. It is translated as CASSLTSLGYVDTQYF.

The V gene is TRBV30, the J gene TRBJ1-4, with 7 nucleotides matching TRBD1. Germline CDR1 reads GTSNPN; CDR2 reads SVGIG (reference sequence). J gave up 8 bases and V 2 bases, and 14 bases lay outside the gene matches. The CDR3 runs to 16 residues. Here the CDR3 DNA reads TGTGCCTGGAGTCGGGGGACAGTCGGTACAGGCGAAAAACTGTTTTTT. Amino acids: CAWSRGTVGTGEKLFF.

This chain connects TRBV7-8 to TRBJ1-5; a possible D gene is TRBD1 (6 bases). V gave up 5 bases and J gave up 3 bases, with 17 bases separating them. CDR1 is SGHVS and CDR2 is FQNEAQ in the germline V gene. There are 16 residues in the CDR3. CDR3 sequence (DNA): TGTGCCAGCAGCAAGGAGGGGGGGGGCTTCAATCAGCCCCAGCATTTT. Protein sequence: CASSKEGGGFNQPQHF. The full variable domain, rest sourced from reference TRBV7-8 and TRBJ1-5, is GAGVSQSPRYKVAKRGQDVALRCDPISGHVSLFWYQQALGQGPEFLTYFQNEAQLDKSGLPSDRFFAERPEGSVSTLKIQRTQQEDSAVYLCASSKEGGGFNQPQHFGDGTRLSIL.

V is TRBV7-2 and J is TRBJ2-3; D may be TRBD2 (6 bases). Germline V gives CDR1 SGHTA, CDR2 FQGNSA. V lost 5 bases to trimming and J lost 9 bases, with 12 bases between them. This CDR3 has 12 amino acids. The CDR3 sequence: CASSTPGRTQYF. CDR3 nucleotides: TGTGCCAGCAGCACACCCGGGAGAACGCAGTATTTT.

V gene TRBV11-2 combines with J gene TRBJ1-2; TRBD1 agrees at 7 bases. Germline values: CDR1 SGHAT, CDR2 FQNNGV. The CDR3 has 15 residues. Unmatched junction bases numbered 9, after V lost 1 base and J lost 7 bases. As DNA, the CDR3 is TGTGCCAGCAGCTTAGCCCGACAGGGTCACGGTGGCTACACCTTC. As protein: CASSLARQGHGGYTF.

V and J are TRBV19 and TRBJ1-5; 7 nucleotides align to TRBD1. From germline, CDR1 is LNHDA and CDR2 SQIVND (reference sequence). V trimming: 0 bases; J trimming: 7 bases; junction bases outside the gene matches: 3. The CDR3 runs to 14 residues. CDR3 residues: CASSIEGQQQPQHF. In DNA form, the CDR3 reads TGTGCCAGTAGTATAGAGGGACAGCAACAGCCCCAGCATTTT.

The rearrangement joins TRBV14 to TRBJ1-3, with 7 bases lining up with TRBD1. This CDR3 region has 15 residues. Losses at the gene ends were 4 bases for V and 1 base for J; bases not matched to a gene: 4. Germline V lookup: CDR1 SGHDN, CDR2 FVKESK. The CDR3 protein is CASSRDRVSGNTIYF. The CDR3 nucleotides read TGTGCCAGCAGCCGAGACAGGGTTTCTGGAAACACCATATATTTT.

This clone has only a few counts. The chain combines TRBV25-1 with TRBJ2-5; TRBD2 agrees at 12 bases. Germline V gene lookup returns CDR1 MGHDK and CDR2 SYGVNS. The CDR3 loop spans 16 amino acids. Trimming at V came to 5 bases and at J to 5 bases, leaving 9 bases not matched to a gene. The CDR3: CASSPNLAGGRETQYF. CDR3 DNA: TGTGCCAGCAGTCCAAACCTAGCGGGAGGGCGGGAGACCCAGTACTTC.

The chain couples TRBV28 to TRBJ1-2; D gene uncertain. The germline CDR1 and CDR2 sequences are MDHEN and SYDVKM. This CDR3 has 14 amino acids. V dropped 3 bases and J dropped 3 bases, with 11 bases sitting between them. The CDR3 nucleotides read TGTGCCAGCAGTTTTATACAACAGTACTATGGCTACACCTTC. Translated: CASSFIQQYYGYTF.

A single count supports this clone. The rearrangement joins TRBV2 to TRBJ2-1, with D maybe TRBD2 (5 bases). The V end was cut by 6 bases, the J end by 0 bases, with 18 bases between. Germline V lookup: CDR1 SNHLY, CDR2 FYNNEI. This CDR3 has 17 residues. DNA for the CDR3: TGTGCCAGCAGGTTGCGGGCGAGTCCGAGCTCCTACAATGAGCAGTTCTTC. Protein sequence: CASRLRASPSSYNEQFF.

The chain links TRBV18 to TRBJ1-5, with TRBD1 matching over 7 bases. J gave up 6 bases and V 3 bases, and 8 bases lay outside the gene matches. The V gene's germline CDR1 is KGHSH and CDR2 LQKENI. The CDR3 contains 15 residues. CDR3 loop: CASSPRQGKGQPQHF. The DNA of the CDR3 is TGTGCCAGCTCACCCCGACAGGGTAAAGGTCAGCCCCAGCATTTT.

The DNA for the CDR3 is TGTGCCAGCAGGTCGACTAATGGCTACACCTTC. The encoded protein is CASRSTNGYTF. The J gene is TRBJ1-2, the V gene TRBV6-5; no firm D call. The V gene lost 6 bases and the J gene lost 6 bases, with 8 bases spanning the gap. This CDR3 is 11 amino acids long. Looked up from germline, CDR1 is MNHEY and CDR2 is SVGAGI.

Many counts were recorded for this clone. The chain has TRBV27 and TRBJ2-3; D is possibly TRBD2 (6 bases). Germline assignment: CDR1 MNHEY and CDR2 SMNVEV (reference sequence). The CDR3 sequence is 14 residues long. The V and J ends lost 3 bases and 2 bases respectively, with 9 bases between them. CDR3: CASSFGGSTDTQYF. For the CDR3, the DNA is TGTGCCAGCAGTTTTGGGGGGTCCACAGATACGCAGTATTTT.